This TCR beta chain emerged from a study of cytomegalovirus exposure and HLA in healthy donors. Study outcomes and limitations: The tendency of first-cohort TCR clusters to co-occur in the 120 or so validation repertoires was the finding of a later analysis.

Comment on this clone: No antigen is known for it.

Trimming pared 4 bases from V and 1 base from J, leaving 16 bases between. CDR1 SQVTM and CDR2 ANQGSEA come from the germline V gene. The CDR3 has 15 residues. This table comes from immunoSEQ multiplex PCR, and its TCRdb copy is limited to in-frame clones, with some not included. The table lists 200,000 to 300,000 clones, less than 95% of them singletons. This chain uses TRBV29-1 with TRBJ1-1, with D unclear. The receptor comes from a woman in her thirties in good health and CMV-seronegative. Sequenced: PBMCs. The chain's CDR3 is CSVGRAGGTNTEAFF. The DNA for the CDR3 is TGCAGCGTTGGGAGGGCAGGCGGCACGAACACTGAAGCTTTCTTT.